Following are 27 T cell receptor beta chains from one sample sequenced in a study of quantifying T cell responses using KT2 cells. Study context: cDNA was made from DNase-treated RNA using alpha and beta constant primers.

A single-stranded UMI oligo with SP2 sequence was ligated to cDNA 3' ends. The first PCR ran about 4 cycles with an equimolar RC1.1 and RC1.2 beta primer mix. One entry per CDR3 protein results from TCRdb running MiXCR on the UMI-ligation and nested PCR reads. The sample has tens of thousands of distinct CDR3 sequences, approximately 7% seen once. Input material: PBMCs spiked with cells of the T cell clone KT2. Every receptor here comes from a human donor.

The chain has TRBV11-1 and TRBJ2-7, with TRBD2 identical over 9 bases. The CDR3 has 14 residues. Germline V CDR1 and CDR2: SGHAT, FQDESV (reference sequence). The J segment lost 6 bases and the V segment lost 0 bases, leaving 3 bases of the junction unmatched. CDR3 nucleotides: TGTGCCAGCAGCTTAGCGAGCGGGAGGCCCGAGCAGTACTTC. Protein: CASSLASGRPEQYF.

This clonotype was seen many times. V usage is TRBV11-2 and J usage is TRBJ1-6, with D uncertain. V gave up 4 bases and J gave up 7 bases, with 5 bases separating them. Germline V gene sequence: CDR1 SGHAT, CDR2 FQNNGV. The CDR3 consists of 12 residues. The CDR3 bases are TGTGCCAGCAGCTCCGCAAATTCACCCCTCCACTTT. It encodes CASSSANSPLHF.

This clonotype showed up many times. The CDR3 nucleotides read TGCAGTGCCGGGGGACAGGGTGGAGAGACCCAGTACTTC. Residues: CSAGGQGGETQYF. V is TRBV20-1 and J is TRBJ2-5; 9 positions agree with TRBD1. Trimming took 6 bases from V and 4 from J; bases not matched to a gene: 6. Germline V gene sequence: CDR1 DFQATT, CDR2 SNEGSKA (reference sequence). This CDR3 is built from 13 residues.

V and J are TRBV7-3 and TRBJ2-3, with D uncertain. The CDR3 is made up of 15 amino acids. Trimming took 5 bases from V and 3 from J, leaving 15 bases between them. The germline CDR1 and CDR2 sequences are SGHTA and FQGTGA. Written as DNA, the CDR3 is TGTGCCAGCAGCCGACTCGGGTCTGAGACAGATACGCAGTATTTT. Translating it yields CASSRLGSETDTQYF.

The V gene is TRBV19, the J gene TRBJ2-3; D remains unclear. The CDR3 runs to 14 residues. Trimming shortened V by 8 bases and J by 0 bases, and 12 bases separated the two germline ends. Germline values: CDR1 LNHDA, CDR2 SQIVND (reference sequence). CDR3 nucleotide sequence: TGTGCCAGTGGTGCGCACGGAAGCACAGATACGCAGTATTTT. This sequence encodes CASGAHGSTDTQYF.

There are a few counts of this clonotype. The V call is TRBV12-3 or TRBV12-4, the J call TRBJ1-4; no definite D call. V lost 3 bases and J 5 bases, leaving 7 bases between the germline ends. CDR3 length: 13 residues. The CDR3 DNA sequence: TGTGCCAGCAGTTTGCGCTCAAATGAAAAACTGTTTTTT. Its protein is CASSLRSNEKLFF.

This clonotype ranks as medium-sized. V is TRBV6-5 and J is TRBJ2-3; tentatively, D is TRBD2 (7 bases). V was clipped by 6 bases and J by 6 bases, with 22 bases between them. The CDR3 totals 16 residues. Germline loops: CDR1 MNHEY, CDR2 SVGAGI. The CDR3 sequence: CASSPSVGGGPDTQYF. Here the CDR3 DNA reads TGTGCCAGCAGCCCCTCTGTGGGGGGGGGCCCGGATACGCAGTATTTT.

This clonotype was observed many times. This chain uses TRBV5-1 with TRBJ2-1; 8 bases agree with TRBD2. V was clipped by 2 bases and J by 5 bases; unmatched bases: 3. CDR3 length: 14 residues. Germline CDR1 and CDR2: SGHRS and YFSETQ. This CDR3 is CASSFSGANNEQFF. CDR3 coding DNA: TGCGCCAGCAGCTTTAGCGGGGCAAACAATGAGCAGTTCTTC.

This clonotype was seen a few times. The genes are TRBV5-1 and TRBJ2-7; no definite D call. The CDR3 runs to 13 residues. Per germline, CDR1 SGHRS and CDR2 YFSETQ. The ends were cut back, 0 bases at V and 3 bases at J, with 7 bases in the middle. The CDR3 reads CASSLDRNYEQYF. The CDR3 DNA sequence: TGCGCCAGCAGCTTGGACCGGAACTACGAGCAGTACTTC.

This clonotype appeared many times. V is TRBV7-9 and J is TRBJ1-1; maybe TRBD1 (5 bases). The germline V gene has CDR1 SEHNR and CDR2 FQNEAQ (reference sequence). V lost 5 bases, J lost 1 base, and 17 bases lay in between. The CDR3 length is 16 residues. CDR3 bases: TGTGCCAGCAGCCCAAGAGGTCAGGGACGGAACACTGAAGCTTTCTTT. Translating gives CASSPRGQGRNTEAFF.

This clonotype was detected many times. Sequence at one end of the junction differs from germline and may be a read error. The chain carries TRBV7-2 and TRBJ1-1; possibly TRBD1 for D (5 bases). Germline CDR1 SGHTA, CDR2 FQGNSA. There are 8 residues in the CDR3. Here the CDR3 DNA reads TGTGCCAGCAGCCCAGGGAACTTT. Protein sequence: CASSPGNF.

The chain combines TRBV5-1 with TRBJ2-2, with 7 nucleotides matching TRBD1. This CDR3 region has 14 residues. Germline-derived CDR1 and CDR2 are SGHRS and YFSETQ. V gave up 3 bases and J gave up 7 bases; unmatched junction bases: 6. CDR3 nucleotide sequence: TGCGCCAGCAGCTCGACAGGGTGTGGCGGGGAGCTGTTTTTT. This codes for CASSSTGCGGELFF. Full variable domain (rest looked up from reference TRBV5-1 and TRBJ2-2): KAGVTQTPRYLIKTRGQQVTLSCSPISGHRSVSWYQQTPGQGLQFLFEYFSETQRNKGNFPGRFSGRQFSNSRSEMNVSTLELGDSALYLCASSSTGCGGELFFGEGSRLTVL.

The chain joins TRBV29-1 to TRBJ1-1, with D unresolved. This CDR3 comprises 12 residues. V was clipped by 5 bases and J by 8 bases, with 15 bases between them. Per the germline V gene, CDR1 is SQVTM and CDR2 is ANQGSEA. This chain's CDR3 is CSVLSGGGEAFF. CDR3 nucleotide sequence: TGCAGCGTTCTGTCGGGCGGTGGGGAAGCTTTCTTT.

The CDR3 bases are TGTGCCAGCAGTGAAGTGTTGACTAGCGGGAGTCTAACAGATACGCAGTATTTT. Translated, it gives CASSEVLTSGSLTDTQYF. This rearrangement joins TRBV2 to TRBJ2-3; TRBD2 matches 12 bases. Germline V CDR1 and CDR2: SNHLY, FYNNEI. This CDR3 has 18 residues. J was trimmed by 3 bases and V by 1 base; bases with no gene match: 8.

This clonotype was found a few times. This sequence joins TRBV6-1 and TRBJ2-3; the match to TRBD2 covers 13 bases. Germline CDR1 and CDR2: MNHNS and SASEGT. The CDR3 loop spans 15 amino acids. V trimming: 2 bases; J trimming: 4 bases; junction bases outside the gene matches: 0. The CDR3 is CASSETSGGADTQYF. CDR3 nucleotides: TGTGCCAGCAGTGAAACTAGCGGGGGGGCAGATACGCAGTATTTT.

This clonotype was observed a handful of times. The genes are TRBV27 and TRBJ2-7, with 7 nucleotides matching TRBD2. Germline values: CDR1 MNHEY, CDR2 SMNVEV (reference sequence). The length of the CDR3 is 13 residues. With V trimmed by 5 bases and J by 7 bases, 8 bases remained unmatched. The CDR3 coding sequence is TGTGCCAGCAGTCCCCTGGGGGGGGATGAGCAGTACTTC. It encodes CASSPLGGDEQYF.

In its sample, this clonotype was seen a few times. The DNA for the CDR3 is TGTGCCAGCAGCCAAGGGCGACAGGCACGTTATGGCTACACCTTC. Translated, it gives CASSQGRQARYGYTF. The V and J genes are TRBV3-1 and TRBJ1-2; perhaps TRBD1 as D (6 bases). V lost 1 base to trimming and J lost 5 bases, with 14 bases between them. This CDR3 contains 15 residues. CDR1 is LGHDT, CDR2 YNNKEL, per germline (reference sequence).

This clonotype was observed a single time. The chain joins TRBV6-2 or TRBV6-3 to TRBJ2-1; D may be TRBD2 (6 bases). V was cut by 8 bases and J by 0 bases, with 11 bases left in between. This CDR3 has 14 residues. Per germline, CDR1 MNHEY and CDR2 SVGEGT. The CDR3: CASGEATSYNEQFF. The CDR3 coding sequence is TGTGCCAGCGGGGAGGCCACCTCCTACAATGAGCAGTTCTTC.

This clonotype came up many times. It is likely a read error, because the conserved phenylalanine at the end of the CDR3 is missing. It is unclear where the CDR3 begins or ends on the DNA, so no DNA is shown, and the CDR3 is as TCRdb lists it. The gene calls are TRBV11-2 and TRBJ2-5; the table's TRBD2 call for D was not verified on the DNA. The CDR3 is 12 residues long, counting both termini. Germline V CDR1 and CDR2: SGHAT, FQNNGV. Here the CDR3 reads CASSRPGLAVKL.

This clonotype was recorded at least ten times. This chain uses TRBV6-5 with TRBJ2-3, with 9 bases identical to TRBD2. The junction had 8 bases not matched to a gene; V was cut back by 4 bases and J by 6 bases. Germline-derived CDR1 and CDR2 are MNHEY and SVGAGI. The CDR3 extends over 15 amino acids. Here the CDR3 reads CASSSAGGGVDTQYF. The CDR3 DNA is TGTGCCAGCAGTTCGGCGGGGGGGGGCGTGGATACGCAGTATTTT.

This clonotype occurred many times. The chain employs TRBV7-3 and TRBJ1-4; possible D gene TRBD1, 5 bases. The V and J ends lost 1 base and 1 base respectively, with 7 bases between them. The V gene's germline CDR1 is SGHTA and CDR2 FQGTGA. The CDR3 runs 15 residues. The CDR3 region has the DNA TGTGCCAGCAGCTTAAACGGGGGAACTAATGAAAAACTGTTTTTT. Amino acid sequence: CASSLNGGTNEKLFF.

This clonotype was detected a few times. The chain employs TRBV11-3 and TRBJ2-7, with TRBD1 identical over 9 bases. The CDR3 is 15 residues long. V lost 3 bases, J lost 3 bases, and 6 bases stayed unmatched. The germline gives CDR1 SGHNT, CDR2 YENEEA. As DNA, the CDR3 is TGTGCCAGCAGCTTGGGACAGGGTCAGTTCTACGAGCAGTACTTC. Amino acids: CASSLGQGQFYEQYF.

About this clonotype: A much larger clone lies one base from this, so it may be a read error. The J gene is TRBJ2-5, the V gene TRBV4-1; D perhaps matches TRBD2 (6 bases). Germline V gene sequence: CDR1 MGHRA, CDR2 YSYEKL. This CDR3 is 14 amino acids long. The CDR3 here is CASSSLQPGETQSF. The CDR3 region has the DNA TGCGCCAGCAGCTCCCTTCAACCGGGGGAGACCCAGTCCTTC.

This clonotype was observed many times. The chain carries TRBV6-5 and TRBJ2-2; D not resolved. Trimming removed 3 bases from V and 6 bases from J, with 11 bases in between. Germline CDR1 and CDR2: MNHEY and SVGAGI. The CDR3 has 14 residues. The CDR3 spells CASSYSEVSGELFF. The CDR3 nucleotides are TGTGCCAGCAGTTATTCCGAAGTGTCCGGGGAGCTGTTTTTT.

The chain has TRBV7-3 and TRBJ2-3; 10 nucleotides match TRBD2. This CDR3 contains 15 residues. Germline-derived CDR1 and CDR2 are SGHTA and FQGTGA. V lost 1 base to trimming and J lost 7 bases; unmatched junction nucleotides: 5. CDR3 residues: CASSLIAGGRNTQYF. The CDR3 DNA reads TGTGCCAGCAGCTTAATAGCGGGAGGTCGTAATACGCAGTATTTT.

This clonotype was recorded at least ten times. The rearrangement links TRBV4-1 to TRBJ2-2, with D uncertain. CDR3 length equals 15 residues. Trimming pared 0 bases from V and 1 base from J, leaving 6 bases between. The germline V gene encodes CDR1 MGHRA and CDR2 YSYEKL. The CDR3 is CASSQDYGNTGELFF. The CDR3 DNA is TGCGCCAGCAGCCAAGATTACGGGAACACCGGGGAGCTGTTTTTT.

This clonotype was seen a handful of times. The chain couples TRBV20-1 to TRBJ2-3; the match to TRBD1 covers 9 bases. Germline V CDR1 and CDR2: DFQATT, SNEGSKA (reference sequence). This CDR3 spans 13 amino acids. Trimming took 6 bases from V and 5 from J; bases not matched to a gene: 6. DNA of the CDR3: TGCAGTGCCCCGGACAGGGGAGGAGATACGCAGTATTTT. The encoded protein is CSAPDRGGDTQYF.